The TCR beta chain described here comes from a study of cytomegalovirus exposure and HLA in healthy donors. Whole-study results and caveats: With further analysis later on, most CMV-associated TCR beta chains appeared HLA-restricted.

PCR involved 60 Vbeta and 13 Jbeta primers. The repertoire was sequenced with immunoSEQ multiplex PCR; TCRdb's copy has only in-frame clones and lacks some. This table holds about 190,000 clones, around 78% found once. V lost 8 bases, J lost 2 bases, and 6 bases stayed unmatched. This CDR3 is built from 14 residues. Per the germline V gene, CDR1 is MDHEN and CDR2 is SYDVKM. Of note for this clone: Its target is not known.

Material: PBMCs. The receptor's source is a woman in her thirties in good health and CMV-seropositive. The chain uses TRBV28 and TRBJ1-5; 7 positions match TRBD1. CDR3 sequence: CASFLGGGNQPQHF. In DNA, the CDR3 is TGTGCCAGCTTTTTAGGGGGCGGCAATCAGCCCCAGCATTTT.